The 13 T cell receptor beta chains in this list originate from one sample, sequenced in a study of blood T cell repertoires in COVID-19. The assay was immunoSEQ multiplex PCR, and TCRdb's table has in-frame clones only and misses some. The profile shows about 500,000 clones, roughly nine tenths of them singletons. The sequenced material came from PBMCs or T cells enriched from blood (not recorded which). The source of these receptors is a woman aged 18-29 years who had recovered from COVID-19.

This sequence joins TRBV5-1 and TRBJ1-1, with D uncertain. The CDR3 has 13 residues. Germline loops: CDR1 SGHRS, CDR2 YFSETQ. With 7 bases removed from V and 3 bases from J, the gap between germline ends came to 13 bases. This CDR3 reads CASGPLGDTEAFF. The DNA for the CDR3 is TGCGCCAGCGGGCCCCTTGGCGACACTGAAGCTTTCTTT.

The DNA for the CDR3 is TGTGCCAGCAGCCCCGGGACAGGGGCCCCTTCGAACACTGAAGCTTTCTTT. Translation gives CASSPGTGAPSNTEAFF. The V call is TRBV3-1 (or the pseudogene TRBV3-2), the J call TRBJ1-1, with 10 bases lining up with TRBD1. The germline V gene encodes CDR1 LGHDT and CDR2 YNNKEL (reference sequence). The CDR3 is 17 residues long. Trimming cost V 4 bases and J 1 base; bases outside gene matches: 9.

The rearrangement links TRBV6-1 to TRBJ1-5; the D gene is possibly TRBD1 (6 bases). The CDR3 has 14 residues. The V and J ends lost 1 base and 7 bases respectively, with 11 bases between them. The germline V gene encodes CDR1 MNHNS and CDR2 SASEGT. The CDR3 DNA reads as TGTGCCAGCAGTGAAGGACAGGTCACACAGCCCCAGCATTTT. It yields the protein CASSEGQVTQPQHF.

The J gene is TRBJ1-2, the V gene TRBV5-1; maybe TRBD1 (5 bases). CDR3 length: 13 amino acids. Looked up from germline, CDR1 is SGHRS and CDR2 is YFSETQ. Trimming removed 3 bases at V and 6 bases at J, with 12 bases between. CDR3: CASSWIDSDGYTF. The DNA of the CDR3 is TGCGCCAGCAGCTGGATCGACAGCGATGGCTACACCTTC.

The chain has TRBV18 and TRBJ2-5, with D perhaps TRBD1 (7 bases). The length of the CDR3 is 18 residues. Germline CDR1 is KGHSH and CDR2 is LQKENI. V lost 6 bases and J 4 bases, leaving 27 bases between the germline ends. The CDR3 loop reads CASSPWTTGEARGETQYF. CDR3 nucleotides: TGTGCCAGCTCCCCCTGGACCACAGGGGAGGCTCGAGGAGAGACCCAGTACTTC.

The chain combines TRBV5-1 with TRBJ2-7, with 10 bases that match TRBD2. V trimming: 0 bases; J trimming: 3 bases; junction bases outside the gene matches: 6. Per the germline V gene, CDR1 is SGHRS and CDR2 is YFSETQ. The CDR3 loop spans 16 amino acids. For the CDR3, the DNA is TGCGCCAGCAGCTTGGGAGCGGGGGGGCCCAACTACGAGCAGTACTTC. Its protein is CASSLGAGGPNYEQYF.

The chain is built from TRBV7-9 and TRBJ2-7; D is undetermined. From germline, CDR1 is SEHNR and CDR2 FQNEAQ (reference sequence). The CDR3 is made up of 11 amino acids. V was clipped by 4 bases and J by 4 bases, with 5 bases between them. DNA for the CDR3: TGTGCCAGCAGCTCCACATACGAGCAGTACTTC. Translated: CASSSTYEQYF.

The V gene is TRBV10-3, the J gene TRBJ1-2; 7 bases align to TRBD1. The CDR3 runs to 14 residues. Germline loops: CDR1 ENHRY, CDR2 SYGVKD. The trim removed 4 bases at V and 8 bases at J, leaving 10 bases unmatched. The CDR3 sequence: CAISGSDREEGYTF. The CDR3 nucleotides read TGTGCCATCAGTGGGAGTGACAGGGAGGAGGGCTACACCTTC.

The chain uses TRBV6-1 and TRBJ1-6; D is unresolved. Germline assignment: CDR1 MNHNS and CDR2 SASEGT. Trimming took 1 base from V and 2 from J, leaving 6 bases between them. This CDR3 comprises 15 residues. The CDR3 spells CASSEGGTYNSPLHF. The CDR3 region has the DNA TGTGCCAGCAGTGAAGGCGGAACCTATAATTCACCCCTCCACTTT.

The chain is built from TRBV11-2 and TRBJ1-1; 8 bases fit TRBD1. The CDR3 is made up of 13 amino acids. Germline-derived CDR1 and CDR2 are SGHAT and FQNNGV. Losses at the gene ends were 3 bases for V and 4 bases for J; bases not matched to a gene: 1. The CDR3 bases are TGTGCCAGCAGCTTTGACAGGGGCACTGAAGCTTTCTTT. Translated, it gives CASSFDRGTEAFF.

CDR3 in DNA: TGTGCCAGCAGTTTGCACAGGGATTCACCCCTCCACTTT. This sequence encodes CASSLHRDSPLHF. The rearrangement uses TRBV12-3 or TRBV12-4 and TRBJ1-6; D might be TRBD1 (6 bases). V shed 3 bases and J shed 8 bases, with 8 bases lying between them. The CDR3 spans 13 residues.

V gene TRBV9 combines with J gene TRBJ2-2; 11 bases agree with TRBD1. V gave up 1 base and J gave up 5 bases; unmatched junction bases: 4. This CDR3 contains 16 residues. CDR1 is SGDLS, CDR2 YYNGEE, per germline. DNA of the CDR3: TGTGCCAGCAGCGTACAAGGGACAGGGGGTACCGGGGAGCTGTTTTTT. This encodes CASSVQGTGGTGELFF.

V and J are TRBV10-1 and TRBJ1-5; no clear D gene. CDR1 and CDR2 (germline): WNHNN, SYGVQD (reference sequence). The CDR3 runs 17 residues. V lost 8 bases to trimming and J lost 0 bases, with 20 bases between them. The CDR3 loop is CASYDGSGLYSNQPQHF. The CDR3 DNA is TGCGCCAGCTACGACGGCAGTGGGCTCTATAGCAATCAGCCCCAGCATTTT.